Presented here are 17 T cell receptor beta chains from one specimen sequenced in a study of CD8 T cells in ankylosing spondylitis. TCRdb passed the 5' RACE reads through MiXCR, listing each CDR3 protein once. The repertoire holds about 5,700 distinct CDR3 sequences, approximately 2.1% seen once, with about 47% in the top ten. The sequenced sample consisted of blood, either unsorted or a sorted T cell fraction (not recorded which). These receptors were collected from a male donor with ankylosing spondylitis or in good health (not recorded which).

This clonotype is medium-sized by share. The V and J genes are TRBV9 and TRBJ2-1; the D is unclear. The CDR3 totals 10 residues. Germline-derived CDR1 and CDR2 are SGDLS and YYNGEE. V was cut by 0 bases and J by 9 bases, with 1 base left in between. The CDR3 reads CASSVGEQFF. The CDR3 nucleotides are TGTGCCAGCAGCGTAGGTGAGCAGTTCTTC.

The sample holds many counts of this clonotype. This chain links TRBV9 with TRBJ2-2, with TRBD2 as a possible D gene (6 bases). The CDR3 consists of 17 residues. Germline values: CDR1 SGDLS, CDR2 YYNGEE. V lost 3 bases, J lost 4 bases, and 19 bases lay in between. CDR3 sequence: CASSGSGTHEFTGELFF. DNA of the CDR3: TGTGCCAGCAGCGGATCCGGGACTCATGAGTTCACCGGGGAGCTGTTTTTT.

Many counts were recorded for this clonotype. The chain carries TRBV9 and TRBJ2-7, with D maybe TRBD1 (5 bases). Trimming pared 3 bases from V and 6 bases from J, leaving 10 bases between. CDR3 length equals 12 residues. CDR1 is SGDLS and CDR2 is YYNGEE in the germline V gene. The CDR3, as DNA: TGTGCCAGCAGCGCCGCCCAGGGCGAGCAGTACTTC. Protein product: CASSAAQGEQYF.

This clonotype has at least ten counts. The chain has TRBV23-1 and TRBJ2-5; D not resolved. TRBV23-1 is treated as an ORF (open reading frame) with a function not yet certain. The CDR3 is made up of 12 amino acids. V lost 4 bases to trimming and J lost 5 bases, with 8 bases between them. CDR3 bases: TGCGCCAGCAGTCCTATATGGGAGACCCAGTACTTC. Translating it yields CASSPIWETQYF.

The table lists this clonotype with many counts. The chain is built from TRBV9 and TRBJ2-3; D could derive from TRBD1 or TRBD2 (5 bases each). This CDR3 comprises 15 residues. Trimming removed 0 bases at V and 4 bases at J, with 12 bases between. Germline V CDR1 and CDR2: SGDLS, YYNGEE. CDR3 residues: CASSVEVRGPDTQYF. The CDR3 DNA reads TGTGCCAGCAGCGTAGAGGTTCGGGGACCAGATACGCAGTATTTT.

This clonotype was found many times. CDR3: CASSADCPLNCSSTDTQYF. The CDR3 coding sequence is TGTGCCAGCAGCGCCGATTGCCCCTTAAACTGCTCTAGCACAGATACGCAGTATTTT. The chain uses TRBV9 and TRBJ2-3; D is undetermined. V lost 3 bases, J lost 0 bases, and 23 bases lay in between. The CDR3 has 19 amino acids. The germline CDR1 and CDR2 sequences are SGDLS and YYNGEE.

This clonotype is medium-sized within its sample. V is TRBV9 and J is TRBJ2-2; D is unclear. CDR3 length equals 13 residues. Germline CDR1 SGDLS, CDR2 YYNGEE. The V and J ends lost 1 base and 5 bases respectively, with 6 bases between them. The CDR3 sequence is CASSVSQTGELFF. CDR3 DNA: TGTGCCAGCAGCGTATCCCAAACCGGGGAGCTGTTTTTT.

This clonotype has ten or more counts. This chain uses TRBV6-5 with TRBJ2-5; TRBD2 agrees at 7 bases. The CDR3 has 14 amino acids. Germline V gene data show CDR1 as MNHEY and CDR2 as SVGAGI. After removal of 2 bases from V and 0 bases from J, the junction contained 0 bases not matched to a gene. Here the CDR3 reads CASSYRGDQETQYF. The CDR3 bases are TGTGCCAGCAGTTACCGGGGGGACCAAGAGACCCAGTACTTC.

This clonotype was counted ten times or more. This sequence joins TRBV9 and TRBJ2-7; the D is unclear. Looked up from germline, CDR1 is SGDLS and CDR2 is YYNGEE. Trimming stripped 0 bases from V and 2 bases from J, with 9 bases between. The CDR3 is made up of 14 amino acids. The CDR3, as DNA: TGTGCCAGCAGCGTAGGACGGAACGCCTACGAGCAGTACTTC. It is translated as CASSVGRNAYEQYF.

This clonotype occurred many times. The gene calls are TRBV9 and TRBJ2-7; TRBD1 aligns across 7 bases. Germline CDR1 reads SGDLS; CDR2 reads YYNGEE. The V and J ends lost 5 bases and 6 bases, in that order; junction bases with no gene match: 11. The CDR3 spans 14 residues. The chain's CDR3 is CASSAYPDRVEQYF. The CDR3 coding sequence is TGTGCCAGCAGTGCTTACCCCGACAGGGTCGAGCAGTACTTC.

This chain connects TRBV9 to TRBJ2-7; 14 bases line up with TRBD2. With V trimmed by 0 bases and J by 6 bases, 5 bases remained unmatched. The CDR3 spans 16 residues. Germline V lookup: CDR1 SGDLS, CDR2 YYNGEE. The CDR3 nucleotides read TGTGCCAGCAGCGTAGGGACTAGCGGGAGGTTTCGCGAGCAGTACTTC. Its protein product is CASSVGTSGRFREQYF.

This clonotype occurred many times. The V call is TRBV9, the J call TRBJ2-2, with 8 positions matching TRBD1. V dropped 7 bases and J dropped 4; count of bases not matched to a gene: 6. CDR3 size: 14 residues. CDR1 SGDLS and CDR2 YYNGEE come from the germline V gene. As DNA, the CDR3 is TGTGCCAGCCGGACAGGGAGTCTCACCGGGGAGCTGTTTTTT. Its protein is CASRTGSLTGELFF.

This clonotype appeared many times. The V call is TRBV9, the J call TRBJ2-1; D is possibly TRBD2 (7 bases). CDR3 size: 15 residues. V was cut by 1 base and J by 2 bases, with 10 bases left in between. The germline CDR1 and CDR2 sequences are SGDLS and YYNGEE. The DNA of the CDR3 is TGTGCCAGCAGCGTACGGGGGGCCACCTACAATGAGCAGTTCTTC. It yields the protein CASSVRGATYNEQFF.

This clonotype has a count of ten or more. This chain uses TRBV9 with TRBJ2-6, with a possible D match to TRBD1 (5 bases). The CDR3 has 17 residues. The germline gives CDR1 SGDLS, CDR2 YYNGEE. V lost 3 bases and J lost 1, with 14 bases in between. The CDR3 protein is CASSATRGASGANVLTF. CDR3 DNA: TGTGCCAGCAGCGCAACAAGGGGCGCGTCTGGGGCCAACGTCCTGACTTTC.

This clonotype was observed many times. The chain uses TRBV9 and TRBJ2-7; 9 nucleotides match TRBD1. The J segment lost 3 bases and the V segment lost 3 bases, leaving 7 bases of the junction unmatched. Germline V CDR1 and CDR2: SGDLS, YYNGEE. The CDR3 sequence is 15 residues long. The CDR3 reads CASSAAGTGIYEQYF. CDR3 DNA: TGTGCCAGCAGCGCAGCCGGGACAGGGATCTACGAGCAGTACTTC.

This clonotype ranks as medium-sized. The chain couples TRBV9 to TRBJ2-1; 8 nucleotides match TRBD1. In germline, CDR1 is SGDLS, CDR2 YYNGEE. The V and J ends lost 4 bases and 5 bases, in that order; junction bases with no gene match: 8. The length of the CDR3 is 15 residues. CDR3 coding DNA: TGTGCCAGCAGCATCTCCCGGACAGGGAACAATGAGCAGTTCTTC. Its translation: CASSISRTGNNEQFF.

In this sample, this clonotype is medium-sized. CDR3 residues: CASSVTGHYNSPLHF. DNA of the CDR3: TGTGCCAGCAGCGTAACGGGACACTATAATTCACCCCTCCACTTT. This sequence joins TRBV9 and TRBJ1-6; perhaps TRBD1 as D (6 bases). Trimming removed 1 base at V and 3 bases at J, with 8 bases between. The germline CDR1 and CDR2 sequences are SGDLS and YYNGEE. CDR3 size: 15 residues.